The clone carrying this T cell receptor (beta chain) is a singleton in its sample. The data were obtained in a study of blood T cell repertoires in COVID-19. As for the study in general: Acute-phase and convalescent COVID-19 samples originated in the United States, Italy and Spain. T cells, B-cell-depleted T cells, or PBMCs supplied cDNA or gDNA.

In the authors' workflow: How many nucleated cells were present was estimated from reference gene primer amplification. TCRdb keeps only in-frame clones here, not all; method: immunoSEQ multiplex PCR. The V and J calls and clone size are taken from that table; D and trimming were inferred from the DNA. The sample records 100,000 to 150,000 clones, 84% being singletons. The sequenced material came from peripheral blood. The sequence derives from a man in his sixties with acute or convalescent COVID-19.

The CDR3 nucleotides are TGTGCCAGTTCGTCTATTGACAGGGCCTATGGCTACACCTTC. This translates into CASSSIDRAYGYTF. The J gene is TRBJ1-2, the V gene TRBV19; 7 bases agree with TRBD1. Germline V gene data show CDR1 as LNHDA and CDR2 as SQIVND (reference sequence). The V and J ends lost 8 bases and 4 bases, in that order; junction bases with no gene match: 10. The CDR3 sequence is 14 residues long.